This passage covers 15 T cell receptor beta chains from one sample sequenced in a study of CD8+ T cells in alopecia areata. Once RNA had been extracted, it was reverse transcribed into cDNA to act as the sequencing template. TCRdb's table, derived via immunoSEQ multiplex PCR, lists solely in-frame clones and lacks some. Seen here are around 180,000 clones, roughly 66% observed once, and the top ten hold just over 1%. The treatment denotes: oral pan-JAK inhibitor, 5-10 mg twice daily. This specimen consisted of CD4+ T cells sorted from blood, obtained at week 24, from a patient treated with tofacitinib. The source is a human donor with alopecia areata.

This clone appeared a few times. The same CDR3 arises from other DNA sequences in this sample as well. The CDR3 nucleotides read TGTGCCAGCAGCCAAGAAGGCAGGGCAACCGGGGAGCTGTTTTTT. Protein: CASSQEGRATGELFF. The J gene is TRBJ2-2, the V gene TRBV14; D is perhaps TRBD1 (5 bases). The CDR3 length is 15 residues. Deletions cut 0 bases from V and 5 bases from J, with 10 bases between. The germline V gene has CDR1 SGHDN and CDR2 FVKESK.

V and J are TRBV25-1 and TRBJ1-2; no clear D. CDR1 is MGHDK and CDR2 is SYGVNS in the germline V gene. The CDR3 consists of 13 residues. V lost 2 bases, J lost 7 bases, and 11 bases lay in between. CDR3 protein: CASSERAGSGYTF. The CDR3 region has the DNA TGTGCCAGCAGTGAAAGGGCGGGGAGTGGCTACACCTTC.

This clone was found a few times. The chain joins TRBV5-4 to TRBJ2-1, with 8 positions matching TRBD1. This CDR3 contains 14 residues. Trimming cost V 4 bases and J 7 bases; bases outside gene matches: 7. Germline V gene sequence: CDR1 SGHNT, CDR2 YYREEE (reference sequence). CDR3 sequence reads: CASSHRGARNEQFF. The CDR3 nucleotides are TGTGCCAGCAGCCACAGGGGGGCGCGGAATGAGCAGTTCTTC.

The chain couples TRBV30 to TRBJ1-4; perhaps TRBD1 as D (5 bases). Germline-derived CDR1 and CDR2 are GTSNPN and SVGIG (reference sequence). V was trimmed by 1 base and J by 7 bases, leaving 13 bases between them. This CDR3 has 14 amino acids. The CDR3 coding sequence is TGTGCCTGGAGTGATCAAAGGGGCTCTGAAAAACTGTTTTTT. Amino acid sequence: CAWSDQRGSEKLFF.

A few counts support this clone. The chain carries TRBV29-1 and TRBJ2-1, with a tentative D call TRBD1 (5 bases). The CDR3 consists of 12 residues. V dropped 6 bases and J dropped 2 bases, with 8 bases sitting between them. The germline V gene has CDR1 SQVTM and CDR2 ANQGSEA. The chain's CDR3 is CSVKTAYNEQFF. The CDR3 DNA reads as TGCAGCGTCAAGACAGCCTACAATGAGCAGTTCTTC.

This chain connects TRBV7-6 to TRBJ2-4; possibly TRBD1 for D (8 bases). Germline values: CDR1 SGHVS, CDR2 FNYEAQ. V was pared by 5 bases and J by 11 bases, with 25 bases between. This CDR3 contains 16 residues. CDR3 protein: CASSPSVAGDRILQYF. CDR3 nucleotides: TGTGCCAGCAGCCCCTCTGTCGCGGGGGACAGGATTCTTCAGTACTTC. Using reference TRBV7-6 and TRBJ2-4 for the parts outside the CDR3, the full variable domain is GAGVSQSPRYKVTKRGQDVALRCDPISGHVSLYWYRQALGQGPEFLTYFNYEAQQDKSGLPNDRFSAERPEGSISTLTIQRTEQRDSAMYRCASSPSVAGDRILQYFGAGTRLSVL.

This clone was counted only a few times. The CDR3 coding sequence is TGTGCCAGCAGTGAATTAACAGGAAATCAAGAGACCCAGTACTTC. Its protein is CASSELTGNQETQYF. The genes are TRBV2 and TRBJ2-5; the D gene is possibly TRBD1 (5 bases). There are 15 residues in the CDR3. V lost 2 bases and J 2 bases, leaving 12 bases between the germline ends. Germline CDR1 is SNHLY and CDR2 is FYNNEI.

This clone was seen a handful of times. The gene calls are TRBV7-9 and TRBJ1-5; 11 bases match TRBD1. V shed 5 bases and J 4 bases; nucleotides not matched to a gene: 4. Looked up from germline, CDR1 is SEHNR and CDR2 is FQNEAQ (reference sequence). There are 15 residues in the CDR3. Here the CDR3 reads CASSPGTGGNQPQHF. The CDR3 region has the DNA TGTGCCAGCAGCCCCGGGACAGGGGGAAATCAGCCCCAGCATTTT.

The chain combines TRBV29-1 with TRBJ1-2; no definite D call. The germline V gene encodes CDR1 SQVTM and CDR2 ANQGSEA. The V end was cut by 1 base, the J end by 7 bases, with 4 bases between. The CDR3 sequence is 10 residues long. The chain's CDR3 is CSVEGFGYTF. As DNA, the CDR3 is TGCAGCGTTGAAGGTTTTGGCTACACCTTC.

This clone was observed at least ten times. V is TRBV18 and J is TRBJ1-3; D is uncertain. Germline CDR1 KGHSH, CDR2 LQKENI. V was cut by 2 bases and J by 4 bases, with 15 bases left in between. This CDR3 has 16 residues. The CDR3 loop is CASSPSYSRRGNTIYF. The CDR3, as DNA: TGTGCCAGCTCACCATCCTACTCCAGGAGGGGAAACACCATATATTTT.

V usage is TRBV9 and J usage is TRBJ2-3; D remains unclear. Germline CDR1 is SGDLS and CDR2 is YYNGEE. The CDR3 totals 15 residues. V was shortened by 4 bases and J by 2 bases, with 14 bases between the two germline ends. For the CDR3, the DNA is TGTGCCAGCAGCACACCGGGCTTTAACACAGATACGCAGTATTTT. This sequence encodes CASSTPGFNTDTQYF.

V gene TRBV4-1 combines with J gene TRBJ1-2; D uncertain. The germline CDR1 and CDR2 sequences are MGHRA and YSYEKL. V was pared by 3 bases and J by 0 bases, with 17 bases between. The CDR3 is 17 amino acids. CDR3 amino acids: CASSQDHSTRANYGYTF. The CDR3, as DNA: TGCGCCAGCAGCCAGGATCATTCTACCCGAGCTAACTATGGCTACACCTTC.

The J gene is TRBJ2-5, the V gene TRBV5-1; 7 bases match TRBD1. The V gene end was trimmed by 6 bases and the J gene end by 5 bases; junction bases not matched to a gene: 7. Germline V gives CDR1 SGHRS, CDR2 YFSETQ. This CDR3 comprises 13 residues. This CDR3 reads CASTTGLGETQYF. CDR3 in DNA: TGCGCCAGCACGACAGGGTTGGGGGAGACCCAGTACTTC.

This clone was recorded once. CDR3: CASSLQGSTDTQYF. Written as DNA, the CDR3 is TGTGCCAGCAGCCTGCAAGGAAGCACAGATACGCAGTATTTT. This chain uses TRBV7-3 with TRBJ2-3; D is ambiguous. Germline V CDR1 and CDR2: SGHTA, FQGTGA. The CDR3 covers 14 residues. Trimming shortened V by 5 bases and J by 0 bases, and 9 bases separated the two germline ends.

The gene calls are TRBV29-1 and TRBJ2-1; 10 bases fit TRBD2. V was pared by 2 bases and J by 4 bases, with 5 bases of the junction left unmatched. The CDR3 length is 15 residues. Germline-derived CDR1 and CDR2 are SQVTM and ANQGSEA. In nucleotides, the CDR3 is TGCAGCGTTGAATCGTCGGGACTAGCGTACAATGAGCAGTTCTTC. Its protein is CSVESSGLAYNEQFF.